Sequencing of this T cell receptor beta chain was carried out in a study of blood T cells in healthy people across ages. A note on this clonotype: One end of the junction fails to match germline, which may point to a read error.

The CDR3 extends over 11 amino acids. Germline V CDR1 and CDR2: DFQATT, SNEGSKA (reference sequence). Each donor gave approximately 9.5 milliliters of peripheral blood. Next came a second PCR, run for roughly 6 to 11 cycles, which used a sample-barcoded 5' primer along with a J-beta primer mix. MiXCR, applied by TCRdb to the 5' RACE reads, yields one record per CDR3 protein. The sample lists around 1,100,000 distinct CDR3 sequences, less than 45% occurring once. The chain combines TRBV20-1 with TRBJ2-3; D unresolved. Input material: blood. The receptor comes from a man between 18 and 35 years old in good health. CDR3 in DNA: TGCAGTGACAGACGGCCAGATACACAGTATTTT. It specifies CSDRRPDTQYF.